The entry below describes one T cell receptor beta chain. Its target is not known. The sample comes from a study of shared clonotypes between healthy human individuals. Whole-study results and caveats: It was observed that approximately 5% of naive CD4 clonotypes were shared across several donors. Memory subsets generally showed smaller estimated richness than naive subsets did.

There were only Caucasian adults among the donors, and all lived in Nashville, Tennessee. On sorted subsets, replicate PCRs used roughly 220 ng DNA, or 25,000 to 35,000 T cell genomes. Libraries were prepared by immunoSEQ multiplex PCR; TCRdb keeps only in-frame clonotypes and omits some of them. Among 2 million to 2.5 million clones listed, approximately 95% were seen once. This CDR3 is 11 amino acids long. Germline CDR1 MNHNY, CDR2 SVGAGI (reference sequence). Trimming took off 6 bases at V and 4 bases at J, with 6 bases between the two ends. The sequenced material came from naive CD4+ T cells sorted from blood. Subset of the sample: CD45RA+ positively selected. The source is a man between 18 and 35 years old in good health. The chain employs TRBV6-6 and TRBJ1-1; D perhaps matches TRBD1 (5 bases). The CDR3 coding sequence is TGTGCCAGCAGCGGGGGCACTGAAGCTTTCTTT. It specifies CASSGGTEAFF.